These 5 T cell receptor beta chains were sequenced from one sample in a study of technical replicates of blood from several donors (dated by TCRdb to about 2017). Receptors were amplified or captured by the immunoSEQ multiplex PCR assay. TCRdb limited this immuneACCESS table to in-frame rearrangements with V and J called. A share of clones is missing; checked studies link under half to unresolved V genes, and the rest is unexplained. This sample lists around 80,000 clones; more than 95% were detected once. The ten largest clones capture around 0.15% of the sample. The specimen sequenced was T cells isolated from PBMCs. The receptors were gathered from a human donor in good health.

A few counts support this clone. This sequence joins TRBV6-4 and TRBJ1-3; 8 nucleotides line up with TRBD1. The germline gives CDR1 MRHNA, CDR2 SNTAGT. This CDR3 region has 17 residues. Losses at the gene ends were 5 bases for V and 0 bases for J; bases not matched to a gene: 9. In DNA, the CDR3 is TGTGCCAGCAGTCTCCAGGGACAGGCGGACTCTGGAAACACCATATATTTT. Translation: CASSLQGQADSGNTIYF.

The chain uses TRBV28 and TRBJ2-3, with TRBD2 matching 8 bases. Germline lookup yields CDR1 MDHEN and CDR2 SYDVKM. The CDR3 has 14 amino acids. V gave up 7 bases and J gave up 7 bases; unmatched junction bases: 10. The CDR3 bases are TGTGCCAGCAATTCGGGGGGGGCCCCTCATACGCAGTATTTT. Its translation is CASNSGGAPHTQYF.

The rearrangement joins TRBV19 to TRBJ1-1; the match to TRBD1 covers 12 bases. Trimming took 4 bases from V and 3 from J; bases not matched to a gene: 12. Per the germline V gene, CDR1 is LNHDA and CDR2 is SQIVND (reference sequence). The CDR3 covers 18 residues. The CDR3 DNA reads TGTGCCAGTAGTAGGGACAGGGGGCGGCGGTTAATGGACACTGAAGCTTTCTTT. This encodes CASSRDRGRRLMDTEAFF.

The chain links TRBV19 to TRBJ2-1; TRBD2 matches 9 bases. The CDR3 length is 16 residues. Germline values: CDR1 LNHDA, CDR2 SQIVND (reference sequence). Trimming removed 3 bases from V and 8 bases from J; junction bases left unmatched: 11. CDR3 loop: CASSIRQAGGLHEQFF. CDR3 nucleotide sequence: TGTGCCAGTAGTATCAGGCAGGCGGGAGGGTTACATGAGCAGTTCTTC.

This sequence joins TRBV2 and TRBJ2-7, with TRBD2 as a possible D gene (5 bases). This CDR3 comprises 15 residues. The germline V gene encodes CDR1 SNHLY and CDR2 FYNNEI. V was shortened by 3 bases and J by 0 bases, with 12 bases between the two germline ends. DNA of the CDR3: TGTGCCAGCAGTGAGGACTTTCGTTACTCCTACGAGCAGTACTTC. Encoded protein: CASSEDFRYSYEQYF.